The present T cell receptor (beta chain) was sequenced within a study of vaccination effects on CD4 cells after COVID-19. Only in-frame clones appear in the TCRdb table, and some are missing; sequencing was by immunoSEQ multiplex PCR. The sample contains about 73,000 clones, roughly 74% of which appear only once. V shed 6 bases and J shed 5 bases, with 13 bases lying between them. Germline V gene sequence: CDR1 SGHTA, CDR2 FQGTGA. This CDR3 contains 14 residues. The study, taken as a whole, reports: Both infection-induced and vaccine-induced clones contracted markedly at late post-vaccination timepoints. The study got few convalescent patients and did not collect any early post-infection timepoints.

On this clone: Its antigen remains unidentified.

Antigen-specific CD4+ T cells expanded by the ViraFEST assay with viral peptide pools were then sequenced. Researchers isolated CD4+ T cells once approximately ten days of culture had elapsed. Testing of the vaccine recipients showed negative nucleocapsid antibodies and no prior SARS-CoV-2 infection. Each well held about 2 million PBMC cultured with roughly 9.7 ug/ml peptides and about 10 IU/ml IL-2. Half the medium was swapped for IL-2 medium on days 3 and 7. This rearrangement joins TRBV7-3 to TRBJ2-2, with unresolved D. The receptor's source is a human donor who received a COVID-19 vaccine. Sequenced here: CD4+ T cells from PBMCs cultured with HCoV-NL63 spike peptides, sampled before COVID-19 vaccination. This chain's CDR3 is CASRLDRGTGELFF. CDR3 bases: TGTGCCAGCAGACTGGACCGCGGAACCGGGGAGCTGTTTTTT.